This TCR beta chain was profiled in a study of blood T cell repertoires in COVID-19. Donors in Cohort 3 counted as recovered after two negative PCRs, clearance, or symptom resolution. The V gene lost 9 bases and the J gene lost 4 bases, with 12 bases spanning the gap. CDR3 size: 12 residues. The V gene's germline CDR1 is MDHEN and CDR2 SYDVKM. Sequencing used immunoSEQ multiplex PCR; TCRdb keeps in-frame clones, though not all of them. The sample consists of 300,000 to 400,000 clones, about nine tenths of them appearing once. Sequencing was carried out using PBMCs or T cells enriched from blood (not recorded which). The chain uses TRBV28 and TRBJ1-2; D not resolved. This TCR came from a man aged 60-69 years who had recovered from COVID-19. DNA for the CDR3: TGTGCCAGTGAAGCGAGACCCTATGGCTACACCTTC. Amino acids: CASEARPYGYTF.